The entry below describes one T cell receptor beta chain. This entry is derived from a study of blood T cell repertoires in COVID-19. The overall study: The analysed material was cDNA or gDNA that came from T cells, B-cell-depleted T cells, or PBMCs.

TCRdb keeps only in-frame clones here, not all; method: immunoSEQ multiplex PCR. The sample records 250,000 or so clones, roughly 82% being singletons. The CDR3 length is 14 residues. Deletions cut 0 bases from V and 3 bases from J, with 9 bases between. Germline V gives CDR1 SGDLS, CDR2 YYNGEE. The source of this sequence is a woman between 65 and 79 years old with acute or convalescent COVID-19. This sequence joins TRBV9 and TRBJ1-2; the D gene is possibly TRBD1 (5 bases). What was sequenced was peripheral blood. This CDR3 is CASSVDTGDYGYTF. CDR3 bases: TGTGCCAGCAGCGTAGATACGGGGGACTATGGCTACACCTTC.